Below, one TCR beta chain is given with its context. Treatment here: preoperative locoregional IRX-2 cytokine immunotherapy. Patients received preoperative, locoregional IRX-2 cytokine immunotherapy in a phase Ib study. This sample stems from a study of preoperative IRX-2 immunotherapy in early breast cancer. V dropped 4 bases and J dropped 6; count of bases not matched to a gene: 9. Germline V CDR1 and CDR2: LNHDA, SQIVND (reference sequence). The CDR3 extends over 15 amino acids. Assay used: immunoSEQ multiplex PCR; TCRdb lists only in-frame clones, some missing. Of 25,000 to 30,000 clones listed, about three quarters are singletons.

The V gene is TRBV19, the J gene TRBJ2-4; 7 bases line up with TRBD2. The clonotype comes from a human donor with breast cancer. The material was lymph node tissue, obtained after IRX-2 immunotherapy. CDR3 residues: CASSSLAAPLNIQYF. CDR3 coding DNA: TGTGCCAGTAGTAGTCTAGCGGCACCGCTAAACATTCAGTACTTC. The whole variable domain, filled in from reference TRBV19 and TRBJ2-4, reads DGGITQSPKYLFRKEGQNVTLSCEQNLNHDAMYWYRQDPGQGLRLIYYSQIVNDFQKGDIAEGYSVSREKKESFPLTVTSAQKNPTAFYLCASSSLAAPLNIQYFGAGTRLSVL.